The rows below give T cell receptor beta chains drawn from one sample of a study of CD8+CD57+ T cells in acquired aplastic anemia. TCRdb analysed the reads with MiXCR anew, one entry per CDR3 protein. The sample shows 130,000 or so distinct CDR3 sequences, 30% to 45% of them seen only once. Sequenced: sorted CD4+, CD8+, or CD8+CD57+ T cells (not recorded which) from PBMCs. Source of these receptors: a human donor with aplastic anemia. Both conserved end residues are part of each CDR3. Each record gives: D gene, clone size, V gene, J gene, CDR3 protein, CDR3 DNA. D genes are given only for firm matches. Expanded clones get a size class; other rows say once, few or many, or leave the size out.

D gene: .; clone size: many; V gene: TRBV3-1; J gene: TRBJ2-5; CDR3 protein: CASSQDTGTVTQYF; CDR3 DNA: TGTGCCAGCAGCCAAGACACCGGTACCGTTACCCAGTACTTC
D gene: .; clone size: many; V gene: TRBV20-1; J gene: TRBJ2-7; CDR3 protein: CSAQGRLARYEQYF; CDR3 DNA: TGCAGTGCCCAGGGCCGTTTAGCTCGCTACGAGCAGTACTTC
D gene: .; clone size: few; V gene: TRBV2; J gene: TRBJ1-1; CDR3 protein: CASSYREAEAFF; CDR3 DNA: TGTGCCAGCAGTTACAGGGAGGCTGAAGCTTTCTTT
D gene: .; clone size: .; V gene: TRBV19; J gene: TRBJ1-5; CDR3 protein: CASSIWDQPQHF; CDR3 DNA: TGTGCCAGTAGTATTTGGGACCAACCCCAGCATTTT
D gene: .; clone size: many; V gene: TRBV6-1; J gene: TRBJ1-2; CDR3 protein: CASSEAWVGGYTF; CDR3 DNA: TGTGCCAGCAGTGAAGCCTGGGTGGGTGGCTACACCTTC
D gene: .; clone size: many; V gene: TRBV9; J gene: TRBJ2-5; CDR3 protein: CASSVGGSEETQYF; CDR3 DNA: TGTGCCAGCAGCGTAGGGGGGTCCGAAGAGACCCAGTACTTC
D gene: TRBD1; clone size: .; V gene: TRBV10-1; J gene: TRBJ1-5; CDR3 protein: CASSESGTGGNQPQHF; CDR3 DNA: TGCGCCAGCAGTGAGTCAGGGACAGGGGGGAATCAGCCCCAGCATTTT
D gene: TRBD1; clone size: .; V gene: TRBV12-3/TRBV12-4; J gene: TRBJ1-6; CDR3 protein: CASSEMGQGNSPLHF; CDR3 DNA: TGTGCCAGCAGCGAGATGGGACAGGGCAATTCACCCCTCCACTTT
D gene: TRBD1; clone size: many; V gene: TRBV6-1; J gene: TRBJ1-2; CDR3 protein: CASRGLRDVENRGNYGYTF; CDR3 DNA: TGTGCCAGCAGGGGCCTCCGGGATGTCGAAAACAGGGGTAACTATGGCTACACCTTC
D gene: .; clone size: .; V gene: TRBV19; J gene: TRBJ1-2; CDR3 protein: CASRQGNYGYTF; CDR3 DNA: TGTGCCAGTAGACAGGGTAACTATGGCTACACCTTC
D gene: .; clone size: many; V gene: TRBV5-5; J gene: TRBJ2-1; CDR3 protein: CASSSAGALYNEQFF; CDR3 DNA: TGTGCCAGCAGCTCCGCAGGGGCCCTATACAATGAGCAGTTCTTC
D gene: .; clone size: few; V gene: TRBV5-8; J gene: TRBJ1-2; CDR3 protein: CASSPGTSHLGGYTF; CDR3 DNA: TGTGCCAGCAGCCCCGGTACCAGTCACCTGGGAGGCTACACCTTC
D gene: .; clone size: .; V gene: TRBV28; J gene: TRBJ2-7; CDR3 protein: CASSVGRSYEQYF; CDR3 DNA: TGTGCCAGCAGTGTGGGACGCTCCTACGAGCAGTACTTC
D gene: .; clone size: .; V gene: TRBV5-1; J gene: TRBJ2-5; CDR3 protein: CASSLDFSDQYF; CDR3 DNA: TGCGCCAGCAGCCTCGACTTTAGCGACCAGTACTTC
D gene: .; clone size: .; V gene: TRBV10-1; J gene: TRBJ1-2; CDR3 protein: CASSVPFRLAVFLCANYGYTF; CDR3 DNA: TGCGCCAGCAGTGTCCCTTTTAGACTGGCTGTATTCTTATGTGCTAACTATGGCTACACCTTC
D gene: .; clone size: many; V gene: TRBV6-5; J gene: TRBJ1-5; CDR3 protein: CASSSFLGFSGNQPQHF; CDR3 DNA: TGTGCCAGCAGTTCTTTTCTGGGTTTCAGCGGCAATCAGCCCCAGCATTTT
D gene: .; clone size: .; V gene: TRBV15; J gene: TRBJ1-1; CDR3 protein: CATSRDQHVESEAFF; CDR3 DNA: TGTGCCACCAGCAGAGACCAGCACGTGGAATCTGAAGCTTTCTTT
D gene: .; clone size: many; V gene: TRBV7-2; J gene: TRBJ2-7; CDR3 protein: CASSSQTGYEQYF; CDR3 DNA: TGTGCCAGCAGCTCCCAGACAGGTTACGAGCAGTACTTC
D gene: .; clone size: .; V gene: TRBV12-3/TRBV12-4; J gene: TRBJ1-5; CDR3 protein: CACRQGVNQPQHF; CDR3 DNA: TGTGCCTGCCGTCAAGGGGTCAATCAGCCCCAGCATTTT
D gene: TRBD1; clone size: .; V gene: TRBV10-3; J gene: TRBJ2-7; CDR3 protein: CAIREQGMDYEQYF; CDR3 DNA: TGTGCCATCAGGGAACAGGGGATGGACTACGAGCAGTACTTC
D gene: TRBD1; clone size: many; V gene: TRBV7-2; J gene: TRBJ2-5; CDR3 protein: CASSSDRGQETQYF; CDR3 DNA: TGTGCCAGCAGCTCCGACAGGGGACAAGAGACCCAGTACTTC
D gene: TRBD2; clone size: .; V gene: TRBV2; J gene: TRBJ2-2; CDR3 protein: CASSEASLAGGTNTGELFF; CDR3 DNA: TGTGCCAGCAGTGAAGCATCACTAGCGGGAGGGACGAACACCGGGGAGCTGTTTTTT
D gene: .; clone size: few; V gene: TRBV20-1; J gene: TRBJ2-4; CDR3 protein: CSARDQRGTGNIQYF; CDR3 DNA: TGCAGTGCTAGAGATCAACGGGGGACGGGAAACATTCAGTACTTC
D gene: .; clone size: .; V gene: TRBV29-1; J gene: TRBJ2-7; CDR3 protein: CSVLMRTYEQYF; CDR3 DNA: TGCAGCGTTCTTATGAGAACCTACGAGCAGTACTTC
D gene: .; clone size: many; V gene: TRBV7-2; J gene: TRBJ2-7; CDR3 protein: CASSPMGDEQYF; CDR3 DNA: TGTGCCAGCAGCCCCATGGGAGACGAGCAGTACTTC
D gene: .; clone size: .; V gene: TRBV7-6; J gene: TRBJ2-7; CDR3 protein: CASSQGTAGGWQYF; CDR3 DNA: TGTGCCAGCAGCCAGGGGACAGCCGGGGGTTGGCAGTACTTC
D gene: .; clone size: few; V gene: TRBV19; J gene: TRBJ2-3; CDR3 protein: CASSPGGTTDTQYF; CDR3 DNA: TGTGCCAGCTCACCAGGGGGGACCACAGATACGCAGTATTTT
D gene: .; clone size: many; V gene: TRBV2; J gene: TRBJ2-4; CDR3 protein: CASSLQGPSRNIQYF; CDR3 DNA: TGTGCCAGCAGCCTCCAGGGCCCTTCAAGAAACATTCAGTACTTC
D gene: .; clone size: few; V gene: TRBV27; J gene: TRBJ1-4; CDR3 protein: CASSLRVRGTGEKLFF; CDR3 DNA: TGTGCCAGCAGTTTACGGGTCCGGGGAACTGGAGAAAAACTGTTTTTT
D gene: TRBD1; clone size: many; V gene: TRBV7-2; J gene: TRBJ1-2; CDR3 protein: CASSHQGANYGYTF; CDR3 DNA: TGTGCCAGCAGCCATCAGGGGGCTAACTATGGCTACACCTTC
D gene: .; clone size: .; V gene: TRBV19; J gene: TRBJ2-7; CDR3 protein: CASRSTAYEQYF; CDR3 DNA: TGTGCCAGTAGGTCGACAGCGTACGAGCAGTACTTC
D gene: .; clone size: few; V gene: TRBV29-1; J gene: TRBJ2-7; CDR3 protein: CSVEDAGLEQYF; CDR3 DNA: TGCAGCGTTGAAGATGCAGGTCTCGAGCAGTACTTC
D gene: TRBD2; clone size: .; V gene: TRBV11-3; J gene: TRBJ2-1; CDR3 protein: CASSLSGGAYEQFF; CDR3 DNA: TGTGCCAGCAGCCTAAGCGGGGGGGCTTATGAGCAGTTCTTC
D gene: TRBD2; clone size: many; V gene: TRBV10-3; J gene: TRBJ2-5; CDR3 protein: CAISESFPSGTRAQETQYF; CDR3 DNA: TGTGCCATCAGTGAGTCGTTTCCTAGCGGGACCAGGGCGCAAGAGACCCAGTACTTC
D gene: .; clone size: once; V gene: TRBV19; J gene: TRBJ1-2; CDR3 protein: CASSPGTPGYGYTF; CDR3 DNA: TGTGCCAGTAGCCCCGGGACACCTGGCTATGGCTACACCTTC
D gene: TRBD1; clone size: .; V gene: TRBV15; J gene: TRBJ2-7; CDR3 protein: CATSRDGQGNDEQYF; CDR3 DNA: TGTGCCACCAGCAGAGACGGACAGGGCAACGACGAGCAGTACTTC
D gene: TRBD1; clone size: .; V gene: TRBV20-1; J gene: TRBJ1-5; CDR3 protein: CSARDDRGRQPQHF; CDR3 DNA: TGCAGTGCTAGGGACGACAGGGGGCGTCAGCCCCAGCATTTT
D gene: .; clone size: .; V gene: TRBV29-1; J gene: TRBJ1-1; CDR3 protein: CSGDLTEAFF; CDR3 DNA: TGCAGCGGGGACCTCACTGAAGCTTTCTTT
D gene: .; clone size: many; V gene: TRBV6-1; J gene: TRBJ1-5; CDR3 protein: CASTLGNQPQHF; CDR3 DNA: TGTGCCAGCACCCTGGGGAATCAGCCCCAGCATTTT
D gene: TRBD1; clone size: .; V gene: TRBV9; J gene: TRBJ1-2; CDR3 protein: CASSHPPRTGLRRRF; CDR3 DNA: TGTGCCAGCAGCCACCCCCCGAGGACAGGGCTAAGAAGAAGGTTC
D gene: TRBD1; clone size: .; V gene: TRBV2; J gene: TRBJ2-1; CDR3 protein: CASSDSGQGEHEQFF; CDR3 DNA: TGTGCCAGCAGTGACTCGGGACAGGGAGAGCATGAGCAGTTCTTC
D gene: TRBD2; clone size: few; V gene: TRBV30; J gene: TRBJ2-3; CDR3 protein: CASSGSKDTQYF; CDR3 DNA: TGTGCCTCTAGCGGGAGTAAAGATACGCAGTATTTT
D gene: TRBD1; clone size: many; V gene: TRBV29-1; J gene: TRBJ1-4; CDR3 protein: CSVGSYRGQVTNEKLFF; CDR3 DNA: TGCAGCGTTGGATCCTACAGGGGACAGGTTACTAATGAAAAACTGTTTTTT
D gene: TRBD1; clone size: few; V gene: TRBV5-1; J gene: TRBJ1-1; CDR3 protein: CASSQLGQGAGGTEAFF; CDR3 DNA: TGCGCCAGCAGCCAACTGGGACAGGGTGCGGGAGGCACTGAAGCTTTCTTT
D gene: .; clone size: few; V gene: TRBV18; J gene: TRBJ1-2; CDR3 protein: CASSPNARASSLYGYTF; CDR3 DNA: TGTGCCAGCTCACCTAATGCCCGGGCCTCATCCCTCTATGGCTACACCTTC
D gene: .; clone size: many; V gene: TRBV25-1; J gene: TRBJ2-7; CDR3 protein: CASSPLPAGAGEQYF; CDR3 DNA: TGTGCCAGCAGCCCCTTACCGGCAGGCGCAGGGGAGCAGTACTTC
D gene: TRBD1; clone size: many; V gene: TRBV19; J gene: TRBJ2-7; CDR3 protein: CASSMRTGGYEQYF; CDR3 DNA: TGTGCCAGTAGTATGCGGACAGGTGGCTACGAGCAGTACTTC
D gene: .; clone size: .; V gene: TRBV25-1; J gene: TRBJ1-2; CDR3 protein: CASSESVAGEPLYNGYTF; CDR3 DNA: TGTGCCAGCAGTGAATCGGTAGCCGGGGAACCTCTCTATAATGGCTACACCTTC
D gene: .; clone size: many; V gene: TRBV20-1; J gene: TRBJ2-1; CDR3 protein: CSAPSNANEQFF; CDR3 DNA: TGCAGTGCTCCTTCCAACGCCAATGAGCAGTTCTTC
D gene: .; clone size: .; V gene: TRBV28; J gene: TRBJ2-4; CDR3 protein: CASGAAGEAKNIQYF; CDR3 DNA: TGTGCCAGCGGGGCGGCAGGGGAAGCCAAAAACATTCAGTACTTC
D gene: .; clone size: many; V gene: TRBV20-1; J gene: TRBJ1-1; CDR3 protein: CSARGEGVAEAFF; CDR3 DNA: TGCAGTGCTAGGGGGGAGGGGGTGGCTGAAGCTTTCTTT
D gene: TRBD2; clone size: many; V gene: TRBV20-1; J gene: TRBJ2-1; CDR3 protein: CSAPSPGGSFNEQFF; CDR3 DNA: TGCAGTGCTCCTTCCCCGGGGGGGAGTTTCAATGAGCAGTTCTTC
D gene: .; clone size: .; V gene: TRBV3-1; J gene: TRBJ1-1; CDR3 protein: CASSQDWSENTEAFF; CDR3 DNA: TGTGCCAGCAGCCAAGACTGGTCGGAAAACACTGAAGCTTTCTTT